These T cell receptor beta chains were read from a single sample in a study of cytomegalovirus exposure and HLA in healthy donors. TCRdb's table, derived via immunoSEQ multiplex PCR, lists solely in-frame clones and lacks some. The sample contains around 300,000 clones, about 85% of which appear only once. Sequenced sample: PBMCs. The receptors originated from a woman in her 30s in good health and CMV-seropositive. CDR3s include the opening cysteine and the closing phenylalanine or tryptophan.

V gene,CDR3 protein
TRBV27,CASSFFSGNTDTQYF
TRBV19,CASSASGGNNEQFF
TRBV29-1,CSVGLTGSLYEQYF
TRBV7-8,CASSLVGLAGAIGQYF
TRBV5-4,CASSPWNSGATGELFF
TRBV7-9,CASTVSNQPQHF
TRBV15,CATSDWGETQYF
TRBV12-5,CASGLVLGQGSYEQYF
TRBV6-5,CASSYNYRSYEQYF
TRBV29-1,CSVGRAGVEQFF
TRBV4-3,CASSLQTLDNEQFF
TRBV5-1,CASSQGQVEEKLFF
TRBV4-3,CASSQAAGTGGYGYTF
TRBV2,CASKPGQGFSSPLHF
TRBV19,CASFKGNEQFF
TRBV28,CASRGLAGLKRNNEQFF
TRBV13,CASSSLDLQGARNEQFF
TRBV2,CASSEGLVSKNIQYF
TRBV7-2,CASSLASGGASYEQYF
TRBV5-4,CASSSGQSSYEQYF
TRBV23-1,CASSQKTAPYEQYF
TRBV4-3,CASSQEVAGGGPETQYF
TRBV9,CASSPQQGVGEQFF
TRBV4-1,CASSQRLALNNEQFF
TRBV5-1,CASSSGTHANTGELFF
TRBV12-5,CASGTGASNYGYTF
TRBV29-1,CSAGGGTDTQYF
TRBV5-3,CARSLRQGSNQPQHF
TRBV28,CASSSTGTGKRNTEAFF
TRBV5-1,CASSSGTGGYEQYF
TRBV13,CASSLGPRTNEKLFF
TRBV4-3,CASSQGQVALNEQFF
TRBV5-1,CASSWTSGRSSNQETQYF
TRBV15,CATSRVGGVGRGNNEQFF
TRBV5-6,CASSLDLKEGETF
TRBV30,CAWGKTGASNQPQHF
TRBV19,CASSVRTGMGYEQYF
TRBV27,CASSPTGRGDNQPQHF
TRBV19,CASQDYNEQFF
TRBV19,CASSSGTVNSPLHF
TRBV6-5,CASSPLPYSYNEQFF
TRBV7-8,CASSIPGQGVPATGELFF